The 22 T cell receptor beta chains presented below share a single source sample, sequenced in a study of blood T cell repertoires in COVID-19. The method was immunoSEQ multiplex PCR; TCRdb's version includes in-frame clones alone and lacks a portion of them. The sample shows hundreds of thousands of clones, around nine tenths of them seen only once. Sequences were obtained from PBMCs or T cells enriched from blood (not recorded which). The receptors stem from a woman aged 55-70 years in a cohort exposed to, infected with or recovered from COVID-19 (not recorded which).

The V and J genes are TRBV2 and TRBJ2-1, with TRBD2 identical over 12 bases. The J segment lost 5 bases and the V segment lost 5 bases, leaving 4 bases of the junction unmatched. The CDR3 consists of 15 residues. Germline V gene sequence: CDR1 SNHLY, CDR2 FYNNEI. Here the CDR3 reads CASSHGLAGNNEQFF. In DNA, the CDR3 is TGTGCCAGCAGTCACGGACTAGCGGGGAACAATGAGCAGTTCTTC.

This rearrangement joins TRBV7-9 to TRBJ2-1; 8 bases agree with TRBD1. V lost 5 bases to trimming and J lost 9 bases; unmatched junction nucleotides: 15. Germline V gene lookup returns CDR1 SEHNR and CDR2 FQNEAQ (reference sequence). The CDR3 sequence is 16 residues long. The CDR3 loop reads CASSMNLGQVFGEQFF. The CDR3 DNA follows: TGTGCCAGCAGCATGAACTTGGGACAGGTTTTCGGTGAGCAGTTCTTC.

CDR3 bases: TGTGCCACCAGTGATTTCCAGGGAAATTCACCCCTCCACTTT. It specifies CATSDFQGNSPLHF. This chain links TRBV24-1 with TRBJ1-6, with D perhaps matching TRBD1 (5 bases). This CDR3 has 14 residues. CDR1 is KGHDR and CDR2 is SFDVKD in the germline V gene. V lost 1 base, J lost 7 bases, and 7 bases lay in between.

Here the CDR3 reads CASSTRLGEQYF. For the CDR3, the DNA is TGTGCCAGCAGTACGCGCCTAGGCGAGCAGTACTTC. The chain is built from TRBV6-5 and TRBJ2-7, with D unresolved. Trimming took 5 bases from V and 6 from J, leaving 11 bases between them. The CDR3 spans 12 residues. Germline CDR1 reads MNHEY; CDR2 reads SVGAGI.

This chain joins TRBV27 and TRBJ2-2; TRBD2 matches at 13 bases. The CDR3 extends over 15 amino acids. V was clipped by 6 bases and J by 5 bases; unmatched bases: 3. Per the germline V gene, CDR1 is MNHEY and CDR2 is SMNVEV (reference sequence). The chain's CDR3 is CASSRLAGGTGELFF. The CDR3 nucleotides are TGTGCCAGCAGCCGACTAGCGGGAGGTACCGGGGAGCTGTTTTTT.

This sequence joins TRBV14 and TRBJ1-4, with D perhaps TRBD1 (5 bases). Trimming shortened V by 4 bases and J by 0 bases, and 12 bases separated the two germline ends. The CDR3 runs 16 residues. Germline assignment: CDR1 SGHDN and CDR2 FVKESK. For the CDR3, the DNA is TGTGCCAGCAGCCCCGACCAGGGTTCAACTAATGAAAAACTGTTTTTT. Translated, it gives CASSPDQGSTNEKLFF.

The chain joins TRBV6-5 to TRBJ1-5; TRBD1 agrees at 8 bases. The trim removed 6 bases at V and 2 bases at J, leaving 3 bases unmatched. This CDR3 is 14 amino acids long. In germline, CDR1 is MNHEY, CDR2 SVGAGI. The CDR3 protein is CASRQTGGNQPQHF. The CDR3 bases are TGTGCCAGCAGGCAGACAGGGGGCAATCAGCCCCAGCATTTT.

Turning to this clone: The junction shows a germline mismatch at one end, possibly a read error. The genes are TRBV6-2 or TRBV6-3 and TRBJ1-4, with 7 bases fitting TRBD1. The CDR3 runs to 17 residues. The germline V gene has CDR1 MNHEY and CDR2 SVGEGT. The DNA for the CDR3 is TGTGCCAGCAGTGACTCCTCCCGACAGGGTGTCGGGGAAAAACTGTTTTTT. It yields the protein CASSDSSRQGVGEKLFF.

The chain links TRBV10-3 to TRBJ1-5; D may be TRBD1 (6 bases). Trimming removed 2 bases at V and 1 base at J, with 6 bases between. The CDR3 extends over 14 amino acids. Germline CDR1 ENHRY, CDR2 SYGVKD. CDR3 residues: CAISEGQSNQPQHF. In nucleotides, the CDR3 is TGTGCCATCAGTGAGGGACAGAGCAATCAGCCCCAGCATTTT.

CDR3 in DNA: TGCGCCAGCAGCTTGGCCCCGACTAGAAGGGACTACAATGAGCAGTTCTTC. Residues: CASSLAPTRRDYNEQFF. The rearrangement links TRBV5-1 to TRBJ2-1, with D possibly being TRBD2 (6 bases). CDR1 SGHRS and CDR2 YFSETQ come from the germline V gene. This CDR3 contains 17 residues. Deletions cut 0 bases from V and 3 bases from J, with 16 bases between.

By sample share, this clone is medium-sized. Other DNA sequences within the sample encode an identical CDR3. The V and J genes are TRBV6-1 and TRBJ2-3, with 10 bases identical to TRBD2. V was clipped by 4 bases and J by 0 bases; unmatched bases: 4. Germline V gene lookup returns CDR1 MNHNS and CDR2 SASEGT. The CDR3 contains 16 residues. This CDR3 is CASSGSGGTSTDTQYF. The CDR3 DNA follows: TGTGCCAGCAGTGGTAGCGGGGGGACTAGCACAGATACGCAGTATTTT.

The chain recombines TRBV10-2 with TRBJ1-5; D is perhaps TRBD1 (6 bases). Germline assignment: CDR1 WSHSY and CDR2 SAAADI. The CDR3 loop spans 15 amino acids. The V gene lost 5 bases and the J gene lost 9 bases, with 20 bases spanning the gap. CDR3 sequence (DNA): TGCGCCAGCAGTTCGACAGGAGGGGGGGAGAGGCCCCAGCATTTT. Translating gives CASSSTGGGERPQHF.

The chain combines TRBV10-3 with TRBJ1-5; 7 bases align to TRBD1. Germline CDR1 ENHRY, CDR2 SYGVKD. Unmatched junction bases numbered 10, after V lost 2 bases and J lost 6 bases. CDR3 length equals 16 residues. The CDR3 spells CAISENGGGVGQPQHF. CDR3 nucleotide sequence: TGTGCCATCAGTGAGAACGGAGGGGGCGTAGGTCAGCCCCAGCATTTT.

This chain links TRBV3-1 (or the pseudogene TRBV3-2) with TRBJ2-2; 7 positions agree with TRBD2. The germline gives CDR1 LGHDT, CDR2 YNNKEL (reference sequence). V shed 4 bases and J 4 bases; nucleotides not matched to a gene: 0. The CDR3 is made up of 13 amino acids. This chain's CDR3 is CASSRGGTGELFF. The CDR3 DNA follows: TGTGCCAGCAGCCGCGGGGGCACCGGGGAGCTGTTTTTT.

The chain carries TRBV28 and TRBJ1-2; D unresolved. The CDR3 totals 14 residues. V was clipped by 1 base and J by 2 bases, with 8 bases between them. The germline V gene encodes CDR1 MDHEN and CDR2 SYDVKM. DNA of the CDR3: TGTGCCAGCAGTTTATCGCAGGAAAACTATGGCTACACCTTC. Protein: CASSLSQENYGYTF.

This clone appeared once. The chain couples TRBV2 to TRBJ2-1; 8 bases are a match to TRBD1. The CDR3 has 15 amino acids. The V segment lost 6 bases and the J segment 4 bases; nucleotides outside the gene matches: 8. Germline V gene lookup returns CDR1 SNHLY and CDR2 FYNNEI. The CDR3 DNA is TGTGCCAGCAGCCGATCAGGGGGCTCGTACAATGAGCAGTTCTTC. This encodes CASSRSGGSYNEQFF.

The chain links TRBV2 to TRBJ1-2; maybe TRBD1 (5 bases). The germline V and J ends were trimmed by 4 bases and 3 bases, with 9 bases remaining between them. The CDR3 contains 13 residues. CDR1 is SNHLY and CDR2 is FYNNEI in the germline V gene. The CDR3 is CASSAAGYYGYTF. The CDR3 coding sequence is TGTGCCAGCAGTGCCGCAGGGTACTATGGCTACACCTTC.

This chain joins TRBV19 and TRBJ1-5; D uncertain. V lost 8 bases and J 4 bases, leaving 9 bases between the germline ends. CDR1 is LNHDA, CDR2 SQIVND, per germline (reference sequence). The CDR3 sequence is 12 residues long. The CDR3 here is CASGQDNQPQHF. Here the CDR3 DNA reads TGTGCCAGTGGGCAGGATAATCAGCCCCAGCATTTT.

The chain links TRBV19 to TRBJ2-7; TRBD2 might be the D (6 bases). The V gene lost 3 bases and the J gene lost 1 base, with 13 bases spanning the gap. Germline lookup yields CDR1 LNHDA and CDR2 SQIVND (reference sequence). The length of the CDR3 is 15 residues. CDR3 in DNA: TGTGCCAGTAGTATCTGGCCGGGAGAGTCCTACGAGCAGTACTTC. It yields the protein CASSIWPGESYEQYF.

V usage is TRBV21-1 and J usage is TRBJ1-2; TRBD1 is the table's D call, not checked against the DNA. TRBV21-1 is listed as a pseudogene. This CDR3 spans 19 amino acids. In DNA form, the CDR3 reads TGTGCCAGCAGCAAAGCTAGGAGACAGGGGGCTACTCCACCCGGCGGCTACACCTTC. Residues: CASSKARRQGATPPGGYTF.

The gene calls are TRBV28 and TRBJ2-7; D is perhaps TRBD1 (5 bases). This CDR3 contains 13 residues. Trimming left V 3 bases short and J 5 bases short, with 11 bases between. From germline, CDR1 is MDHEN and CDR2 SYDVKM. Here the CDR3 DNA reads TGTGCCAGCAGTTTTCAGGGAAGGCACGAGCAGTACTTC. It translates to CASSFQGRHEQYF.

This sequence joins TRBV18 and TRBJ1-2, with D possibly TRBD1 on 6 matching bases. Germline V gene data show CDR1 as KGHSH and CDR2 as LQKENI. Trimming pared 4 bases from V and 3 bases from J, leaving 12 bases between. CDR3 length equals 14 residues. In nucleotides, the CDR3 is TGTGCCAGCTCACTGGACAGTCGGGACTATGGCTACACCTTC. It encodes CASSLDSRDYGYTF.